This T cell receptor (beta chain) originates from a study of T-cell memory formation after mild COVID-19. The wider study: The two donors had largely donor-specific TCR clusters.

Notes on the study in general: Cross-reactive memory seemingly joined, as some responding clones were found in pre-infection memory.

5'RACE primed at constant segments yielded TCR alpha and TCR beta cDNA libraries bearing sample barcodes and UMIs. TCRdb independently ran MiXCR on the 5' RACE reads; one entry per CDR3 protein. The table shows 80,000 to 130,000 distinct CDR3 sequences, with approximately 10% occurring only once. Only a few counts were recorded for this clonotype. As yet, its antigen is unknown. The receptor was isolated from a man aged 18 to 30 who had mild COVID-19 (a few samples of this study predate the infection). Cell type and time point are not known. Material: PBMCs or a T cell subset sorted from them (not recorded which).

Here the CDR3 reads CATSDPRGSGGISDTQYF. The CDR3 coding sequence is TGTGCCACCAGTGACCCCCGCGGGAGCGGGGGCATATCAGATACGCAGTATTTT. The chain has TRBV24-1 and TRBJ2-3; 8 bases match TRBD2. V trimming: 4 bases; J trimming: 4 bases; junction bases outside the gene matches: 15. This CDR3 comprises 18 residues. Germline-derived CDR1 and CDR2 are KGHDR and SFDVKD.